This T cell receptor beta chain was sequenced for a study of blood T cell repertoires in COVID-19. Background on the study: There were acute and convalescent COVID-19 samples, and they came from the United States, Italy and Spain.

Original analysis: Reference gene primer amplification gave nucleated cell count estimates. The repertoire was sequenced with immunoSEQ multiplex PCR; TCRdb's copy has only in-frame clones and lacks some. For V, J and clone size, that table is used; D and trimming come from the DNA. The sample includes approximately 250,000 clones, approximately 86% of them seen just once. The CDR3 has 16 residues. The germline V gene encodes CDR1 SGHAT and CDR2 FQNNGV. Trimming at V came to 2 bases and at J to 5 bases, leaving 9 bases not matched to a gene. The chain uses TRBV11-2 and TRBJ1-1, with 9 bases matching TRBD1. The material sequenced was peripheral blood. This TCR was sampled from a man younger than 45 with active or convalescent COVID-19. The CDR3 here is CASSLWGQGVATEAFF. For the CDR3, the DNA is TGTGCCAGCAGCTTATGGGGACAGGGTGTCGCGACTGAAGCTTTCTTT.